A selection of T cell receptor beta chains follows, all from one sample in a study of T cells in Graves' hyperthyroidism and ophthalmopathy. Each CDR3 protein is one row after TCRdb ran MiXCR on the multiplex PCR reads. The sample has about 410,000 distinct CDR3 sequences; roughly 14% are singletons. The specimen was blood. These receptor sequences come from a man aged 18 to 35 with Graves' ophthalmopathy. Both conserved end residues are part of each CDR3. A D gene is named only where the DNA matches it firmly. Rows give clone size only sometimes, using once, few, many, or a class for an expanded clone.

j_call: TRBJ2-7; v_call: TRBV3-1; clone_size: many; d_call: NA; cdr3_nt: TGTGCCAGCAGCCAAGAGGGTGTTTGGGAGCAGTACTTC; cdr3_aa: CASSQEGVWEQYF
j_call: TRBJ2-7; v_call: TRBV12-3/TRBV12-4; clone_size: many; d_call: NA; cdr3_nt: TGTGCCAGCAGTTTAGCGAGGGGGAAGCAGTACTTC; cdr3_aa: CASSLARGKQYF
j_call: TRBJ1-5; v_call: TRBV5-5; clone_size: many; d_call: NA; cdr3_nt: TGTGCCAGCGGGGACGGGACTCGGGGCAATCAGCCCCAGCATTTT; cdr3_aa: CASGDGTRGNQPQHF
j_call: TRBJ2-1; v_call: TRBV30; clone_size: few; d_call: TRBD1; cdr3_nt: TGTGCCTGGGCCGGTGAGCGTACAGGGGGCAATGAGCAGTTCTTC; cdr3_aa: CAWAGERTGGNEQFF
j_call: TRBJ1-6; v_call: TRBV27; clone_size: few; d_call: NA; cdr3_nt: TGTGCCAGCACTTCCTTCTTGGTATTCAATTCACCCCTCCACTTT; cdr3_aa: CASTSFLVFNSPLHF
j_call: TRBJ1-3; v_call: TRBV29-1; clone_size: NA; d_call: NA; cdr3_nt: TGCAGCGTTGAAGGGGGGAACTCTGGAAACACCATATATTTT; cdr3_aa: CSVEGGNSGNTIYF
j_call: TRBJ2-3; v_call: TRBV12-3/TRBV12-4; clone_size: few; d_call: NA; cdr3_nt: TGTGCCAGCAGTTTAGGGTATACGCAGTATTTT; cdr3_aa: CASSLGYTQYF
j_call: TRBJ2-7; v_call: TRBV24-1; clone_size: many; d_call: NA; cdr3_nt: TGTGCCACCAGTGATAGCGGCACTTACTACGAGCAGTACTTC; cdr3_aa: CATSDSGTYYEQYF
j_call: TRBJ2-1; v_call: TRBV7-8; clone_size: many; d_call: NA; cdr3_nt: TGTGCCAGCACTCCGTTCAGGGGAGGAAACAATGAGCAGTTCTTC; cdr3_aa: CASTPFRGGNNEQFF
j_call: TRBJ1-5; v_call: TRBV27; clone_size: many; d_call: NA; cdr3_nt: TGTGCCAGCAGTTTATCGGAAGGTGGGGGTCAGCCCCAGCATTTT; cdr3_aa: CASSLSEGGGQPQHF
j_call: TRBJ2-1; v_call: TRBV20-1; clone_size: few; d_call: NA; cdr3_nt: TGCAGTGCTAGAGTATCGGGCGGTGAGCAGTTCTTC; cdr3_aa: CSARVSGGEQFF
j_call: TRBJ2-7; v_call: TRBV5-1; clone_size: many; d_call: TRBD1; cdr3_nt: TGCGCCAGCAGCTTGGAGGGGACAGGGCCCTACGAGCAGTACTTC; cdr3_aa: CASSLEGTGPYEQYF
j_call: TRBJ1-5; v_call: TRBV11-2; clone_size: many; d_call: TRBD1; cdr3_nt: TGTGCCAGCAGCTCCTGGGACAGCGAGCAGCCCCAGCATTTT; cdr3_aa: CASSSWDSEQPQHF
j_call: TRBJ2-7; v_call: TRBV3-1; clone_size: many; d_call: NA; cdr3_nt: TGTGCCAGCAGCCTGAAAGGGGTTTACGCCTACGAGCAGTACTTC; cdr3_aa: CASSLKGVYAYEQYF
j_call: TRBJ1-6; v_call: TRBV5-6; clone_size: NA; d_call: NA; cdr3_nt: TGTGCCAGCAGCCTGGGCGGCCGCTATTATAATTCACCCCTCCACTTT; cdr3_aa: CASSLGGRYYNSPLHF
j_call: TRBJ2-5; v_call: TRBV7-9; clone_size: many; d_call: TRBD1; cdr3_nt: TGTGCCAGCAGTGCTGACAGGGAACAAGAGACCCAGTACTTC; cdr3_aa: CASSADREQETQYF
j_call: TRBJ2-7; v_call: TRBV29-1; clone_size: NA; d_call: NA; cdr3_nt: TGCAGCGTTGTGGACAGTGGTGACTACGAGCAGTACTTC; cdr3_aa: CSVVDSGDYEQYF
j_call: TRBJ1-5; v_call: TRBV20-1; clone_size: few; d_call: NA; cdr3_nt: TGCAGTGCTAGAGAGGCGGGGGCCCTAAATCAGCCCCAGCATTTT; cdr3_aa: CSAREAGALNQPQHF
j_call: TRBJ1-6; v_call: TRBV3-1; clone_size: many; d_call: NA; cdr3_nt: TGTGCCAGCAGCCGAACGACAGAGCGCAATTCACCCCTCCACTTT; cdr3_aa: CASSRTTERNSPLHF
j_call: TRBJ2-7; v_call: TRBV9; clone_size: few; d_call: NA; cdr3_nt: TGTGCCAGCAGCGTAGACGGTTCCTACGAGCAGTACTTC; cdr3_aa: CASSVDGSYEQYF
j_call: TRBJ1-1; v_call: TRBV6-2/TRBV6-3; clone_size: many; d_call: TRBD1; cdr3_nt: TGTGCCAGCAGTTCCAGACAGGGCATCACTGAAGCTTTCTTT; cdr3_aa: CASSSRQGITEAFF
j_call: TRBJ2-1; v_call: TRBV29-1; clone_size: many; d_call: NA; cdr3_nt: TGCAGCGCCAAGACAGTCTACAATGAGCAGTTCTTC; cdr3_aa: CSAKTVYNEQFF
j_call: TRBJ2-7; v_call: TRBV28; clone_size: many; d_call: TRBD2; cdr3_nt: TGTGCCGCGGGAGCCTACTACGAGCAGTACTTC; cdr3_aa: CAAGAYYEQYF
j_call: TRBJ2-3; v_call: TRBV20-1; clone_size: many; d_call: NA; cdr3_nt: TGCAGCGTAGATACGCAGTATTTT; cdr3_aa: CSVDTQYF
j_call: TRBJ2-7; v_call: TRBV11-2; clone_size: NA; d_call: NA; cdr3_nt: TGTGCCAGCAGTTCCTCAAGAACCGAATGGACGGTGGACTACGAGCAGTACTTC; cdr3_aa: CASSSSRTEWTVDYEQYF
j_call: TRBJ1-2; v_call: TRBV10-2; clone_size: few; d_call: NA; cdr3_nt: TGCGCCAGCAGTGTCTGGACAGACAAAGGGTATGGCTACACCTTC; cdr3_aa: CASSVWTDKGYGYTF
j_call: TRBJ2-5; v_call: TRBV29-1; clone_size: many; d_call: NA; cdr3_nt: TGCAGCGTTGAAGAACAGGGGGGGCAAGAGACCCAGTACTTC; cdr3_aa: CSVEEQGGQETQYF
j_call: TRBJ1-1; v_call: TRBV20-1; clone_size: many; d_call: NA; cdr3_nt: TGCAGTGCTCTGGAGGGGGGATTGGGCACTGAAGCTTTCTTT; cdr3_aa: CSALEGGLGTEAFF
j_call: TRBJ2-5; v_call: TRBV12-3/TRBV12-4; clone_size: many; d_call: TRBD2; cdr3_nt: TGTGCCAGCAGGCTCCAAGCGGGAGGTGAAGAGACCCAGTACTTC; cdr3_aa: CASRLQAGGEETQYF
j_call: TRBJ1-6; v_call: TRBV6-1; clone_size: NA; d_call: TRBD1; cdr3_nt: TGTGCCAGCAGTGAGACAGGGGGCTTCGCCTATAATTCACCCCTCCACTTT; cdr3_aa: CASSETGGFAYNSPLHF
j_call: TRBJ2-1; v_call: TRBV28; clone_size: many; d_call: TRBD2; cdr3_nt: TGTGCCAGCAGTGAGCGGACTAGCGGGTCGGTTCCCTACAATGAGCAGTTCTTC; cdr3_aa: CASSERTSGSVPYNEQFF
j_call: TRBJ2-7; v_call: TRBV10-3; clone_size: many; d_call: TRBD1; cdr3_nt: TGTGCCATCAGGGCCGGGACAGGGGTATACGAGCAGTACTTC; cdr3_aa: CAIRAGTGVYEQYF
j_call: TRBJ2-3; v_call: TRBV13; clone_size: few; d_call: NA; cdr3_nt: TGTGCCAGCAGCGCCACCGAACAGGTTACGCAGTATTTT; cdr3_aa: CASSATEQVTQYF
j_call: TRBJ2-7; v_call: TRBV5-1; clone_size: NA; d_call: NA; cdr3_nt: TGCGCCAGCAGCTTGGCGACAGCGATAGGGGAAGAGCAGTACTTC; cdr3_aa: CASSLATAIGEEQYF
j_call: TRBJ2-1; v_call: TRBV6-2/TRBV6-3; clone_size: NA; d_call: NA; cdr3_nt: TGTGCCAGCGGACGGCTTTCGGGCTACAATGAGCAGTTCTTC; cdr3_aa: CASGRLSGYNEQFF
j_call: TRBJ2-6; v_call: TRBV18; clone_size: few; d_call: NA; cdr3_nt: TGTGCCAGCTCACAAACCTCTGGGGCCAACGTCCTGACTTTC; cdr3_aa: CASSQTSGANVLTF
j_call: TRBJ2-5; v_call: TRBV5-1; clone_size: NA; d_call: TRBD2; cdr3_nt: TGCGCCAGCAGTAGCGGGGGGTACCAAGAGACCCAGTACTTC; cdr3_aa: CASSSGGYQETQYF
j_call: TRBJ2-1; v_call: TRBV11-3; clone_size: few; d_call: TRBD2; cdr3_nt: TGTGCCAGCAGCCCGTCGGGACTAGCGGGAGAGGGAAATGAGCAGTTCTTC; cdr3_aa: CASSPSGLAGEGNEQFF
j_call: TRBJ2-6; v_call: TRBV19; clone_size: NA; d_call: NA; cdr3_nt: TGTGCCAGTACCAATAGGGGGGGGTTAGGGGCCAACGTCCTGACTTTC; cdr3_aa: CASTNRGGLGANVLTF
j_call: TRBJ2-3; v_call: TRBV27; clone_size: many; d_call: NA; cdr3_nt: TGTGCCAGCAGGCTATTGGGTCCAGATACGCAGTATTTT; cdr3_aa: CASRLLGPDTQYF
j_call: TRBJ1-1; v_call: TRBV6-1; clone_size: many; d_call: TRBD1; cdr3_nt: TGTGCCAGCAGTGCAGGGGGCGCGGGTGAAGCTTTCTTT; cdr3_aa: CASSAGGAGEAFF
j_call: TRBJ2-3; v_call: TRBV7-6; clone_size: many; d_call: NA; cdr3_nt: TGTGCCAGCAGCGACGGTTTTGGAGAAACGCAGTATTTT; cdr3_aa: CASSDGFGETQYF
j_call: TRBJ1-1; v_call: TRBV13; clone_size: many; d_call: NA; cdr3_nt: TGTGCCAGCAGCCCAGCGAGGGGGAACACTGAAGCTTTCTTT; cdr3_aa: CASSPARGNTEAFF
j_call: TRBJ1-2; v_call: TRBV30; clone_size: many; d_call: NA; cdr3_nt: TGTGCCTGGAGTGATACGGACAGCTATAACTATGGCTACACCTTC; cdr3_aa: CAWSDTDSYNYGYTF
j_call: TRBJ2-3; v_call: TRBV6-5; clone_size: many; d_call: NA; cdr3_nt: TGTGCCAGCAGTTACTCGACCACAGATGGTGGGAACACAGATACGCAGTATTTT; cdr3_aa: CASSYSTTDGGNTDTQYF
j_call: TRBJ2-7; v_call: TRBV28; clone_size: NA; d_call: NA; cdr3_nt: TGTGCCAGCACAAAATTGGCAGGGACGTACGAGCAGTACTTC; cdr3_aa: CASTKLAGTYEQYF
j_call: TRBJ2-5; v_call: TRBV20-1; clone_size: many; d_call: NA; cdr3_nt: TGCAGTGCTAGGCCATTAGAGACCCAGTACTTC; cdr3_aa: CSARPLETQYF
j_call: TRBJ2-7; v_call: TRBV20-1; clone_size: NA; d_call: TRBD2; cdr3_nt: TGCAGTGCTAGAGATCGGGATAGCGGGGGCTACGAGCAGTACTTC; cdr3_aa: CSARDRDSGGYEQYF
j_call: TRBJ2-2; v_call: TRBV4-2; clone_size: NA; d_call: NA; cdr3_nt: TGTGCCAGCAGCCAATGGGAGTCGAACACCGGGGAGCTGTTTTTT; cdr3_aa: CASSQWESNTGELFF
j_call: TRBJ2-7; v_call: TRBV2; clone_size: many; d_call: TRBD1; cdr3_nt: TGTGCCAGCAGCTCCGGGACAGGGGGCGCAAGGGCCTACGAGCAGTACTTC; cdr3_aa: CASSSGTGGARAYEQYF
j_call: TRBJ1-5; v_call: TRBV12-3/TRBV12-4; clone_size: many; d_call: NA; cdr3_nt: TGTGCCAGCAGTTTAGACACATGGCTGGGCAATCAGCCCCAGCATTTT; cdr3_aa: CASSLDTWLGNQPQHF